This T cell receptor (beta chain) was recovered during a study of OX40 agonist ivuxolimab in advanced cancers. Whole-study results and caveats: Expanded clones were, on average, more numerous among CD8+ T cells than CD4+. Part of the nonresponder group also had normalized T-cell clonal expansion that was low.

As regards this clone: Its target is not known.

V was pared by 2 bases and J by 8 bases, with 12 bases between. CDR1 and CDR2 (germline): MNHEY, SMNVEV (reference sequence). The CDR3 runs to 13 residues. Only in-frame clones appear in the TCRdb table, and some are missing; sequencing was by immunoSEQ multiplex PCR. The sample shows around 63,000 clones, over 70% of them seen only once. The source of this sequence is an adult with an advanced solid tumor such as melanoma, head and neck, liver or kidney cancer. The sequences come from CD4+ or CD8+ T cells sorted from blood, collected in a trial of the OX40 agonist ivuxolimab. This sequence joins TRBV27 and TRBJ1-2; D not certain. The CDR3 here is CASSLRREGGYTF. Written as DNA, the CDR3 is TGTGCCAGCAGTTTACGGAGGGAAGGCGGCTACACCTTC.